The 30 T cell receptor beta chains reported below all come from one sample, sequenced in a study of radiotherapy plus CTLA-4 blockade in lung cancer (dated by TCRdb to 2017 to 2018). Libraries were built with the immunoSEQ multiplex PCR assay. The immuneACCESS repertoire file appears here via TCRdb, limited to in-frame rearrangements. These files lack a portion of the clones; in checked studies, under half of the deficit traces to unresolved V genes, and the cause of the others is not known. Across this sample there are more than 40,000 clones, with 73% seen only once. 3.5% to 4% of the sample lies in the top ten. This specimen was peripheral blood, taken from a patient treated with radiotherapy plus ipilimumab. These receptors all stem from a human donor with non-small cell lung cancer who had a complete response to radiotherapy plus ipilimumab.

The chain has TRBV7-9 and TRBJ1-1; D gene uncertain. Germline-derived CDR1 and CDR2 are SEHNR and FQNEAQ (reference sequence). Deletions cut 4 bases from V and 0 bases from J, with 9 bases between. The CDR3 runs to 14 residues. The CDR3 DNA reads as TGTGCCAGCAGCTCCTTTCCTATGAACACTGAAGCTTTCTTT. Its protein is CASSSFPMNTEAFF. Filled out from reference TRBV7-9 and TRBJ1-1, the complete variable domain reads DTGVSQNPRHKITKRGQNVTFRCDPISEHNRLYWYRQTLGQGPEFLTYFQNEAQLEKSRLLSDRFSAERPKGSFSTLEIQRTEQGDSAMYLCASSSFPMNTEAFFGQGTRLTVV.

This rearrangement joins TRBV6-5 to TRBJ2-5; D perhaps matches TRBD1 (5 bases). The CDR3 contains 15 residues. V lost 0 bases to trimming and J lost 4 bases, with 12 bases between them. CDR1 and CDR2 (germline): MNHEY, SVGAGI. In nucleotides, the CDR3 is TGTGCCAGCAGTTACTCGATGGTCAGGGTAGAGACCCAGTACTTC. It is translated as CASSYSMVRVETQYF.

In its sample, this clone is medium-sized. The chain carries TRBV6-1 and TRBJ2-4; 10 nucleotides match TRBD1. Germline V gene data show CDR1 as MNHNS and CDR2 as SASEGT. J gave up 15 bases and V 4 bases, and 18 bases lay outside the gene matches. This CDR3 is 16 amino acids long. CDR3 region: CASSADRGTGVVWRYF. In DNA, the CDR3 is TGTGCCAGCAGTGCCGACCGGGGGACAGGGGTGGTTTGGCGGTACTTC.

The chain is built from TRBV7-9 and TRBJ2-4, with 8 bases matching TRBD2. Germline V gene data show CDR1 as SEHNR and CDR2 as FQNEAQ (reference sequence). There are 19 residues in the CDR3. V shed 3 bases and J 3 bases; nucleotides not matched to a gene: 16. In DNA form, the CDR3 reads TGTGCCAGCAGCTTTGGACCCGTGGGCGGGGGGCCCTACAAAAACATTCAGTACTTC. Translation: CASSFGPVGGGPYKNIQYF.

This clone was detected only a few times. The chain couples TRBV28 to TRBJ2-5, with 8 bases identical to TRBD2. V lost 10 bases, J lost 14 bases, and 27 bases stayed unmatched. The CDR3 is 16 residues long. CDR1 MDHEN and CDR2 SYDVKM come from the germline V gene. The CDR3 nucleotides are TGTGCCACATACGTCAAAGAAGAACGCGGGGGGCTACCCCTCTACTTC. It specifies CATYVKEERGGLPLYF. Complete variable domain (other parts from reference TRBV28 and TRBJ2-5): DVKVTQSSRYLVKRTGEKVFLECVQDMDHENMFWYRQDPGLGLRLIYFSYDVKMKEKGDIPEGYSVSREKKERFSLILESASTNQTSMYLCATYVKEERGGLPLYFGPGTRLLVL.

The chain couples TRBV11-2 to TRBJ2-2, with TRBD2 matching 8 bases. V gave up 2 bases and J gave up 4 bases; unmatched junction bases: 6. The germline gives CDR1 SGHAT, CDR2 FQNNGV. There are 16 residues in the CDR3. CDR3 sequence: CASSLLPGGGTGELFF. CDR3 coding DNA: TGTGCCAGCAGCTTACTCCCGGGAGGGGGCACCGGGGAGCTGTTTTTT.

V is TRBV25-1 and J is TRBJ1-2, with D perhaps TRBD1 (6 bases). The CDR3 runs 16 residues. V lost 5 bases and J lost 7, with 23 bases in between. CDR1 and CDR2 from the germline V gene are MGHDK and SYGVNS. The CDR3 nucleotides read TGTGCCAGCAGTACCAGCGGGGGGCGCCGGCTTGGTGGCTACACCTTC. Amino acid sequence: CASSTSGGRRLGGYTF.

V is TRBV18 and J is TRBJ2-7, with TRBD1 matching 12 bases. The CDR3 runs to 16 residues. The germline gives CDR1 KGHSH, CDR2 LQKENI. With V trimmed by 3 bases and J by 6 bases, 9 bases remained unmatched. In DNA form, the CDR3 reads TGTGCCAGCTCACCGCCCCTCGGGACAGGGGGCTTCGAGCAGTACTTC. Its translation is CASSPPLGTGGFEQYF.

This clone was recorded a few times. The CDR3 loop is CATSRESALGLVAYEQYF. CDR3 DNA: TGTGCCACCAGCAGGGAATCAGCTCTTGGACTAGTCGCCTACGAGCAGTACTTC. This rearrangement joins TRBV15 to TRBJ2-7, with 7 positions matching TRBD2. The CDR3 covers 18 residues. In germline, CDR1 is LNHNV, CDR2 YYDKDF (reference sequence). V was pared by 3 bases and J by 2 bases, with 16 bases of the junction left unmatched.

This clone has only a few counts. V usage is TRBV9 and J usage is TRBJ2-7; 7 nucleotides agree with TRBD1. Germline V gives CDR1 SGDLS, CDR2 YYNGEE. There are 15 residues in the CDR3. Trimming cost V 2 bases and J 1 base; bases outside gene matches: 6. The CDR3 loop reads CASSVSGTESYEQYF. CDR3 nucleotides: TGTGCCAGCAGCGTTTCCGGGACAGAATCCTACGAGCAGTACTTC.

This chain uses TRBV4-2 with TRBJ2-1, with 7 bases aligning to TRBD2. Per germline, CDR1 LGHNA and CDR2 YNFKEQ. The V segment lost 4 bases and the J segment 0 bases; nucleotides outside the gene matches: 21. CDR3 length: 21 residues. CDR3 sequence (DNA): TGTGCCAGCAGCCCTGCGGCGGGGAGGCGGGGGAAAGAGAGCTCCTACAATGAGCAGTTCTTC. Translated: CASSPAAGRRGKESSYNEQFF.

The V gene is TRBV5-1, the J gene TRBJ2-7; 9 bases are a match to TRBD2. Germline-derived CDR1 and CDR2 are SGHRS and YFSETQ. The CDR3 contains 16 residues. V lost 0 bases, J lost 1 base, and 5 bases stayed unmatched. The CDR3 DNA is TGCGCCAGCAGCTTGGGGGTTAGCGGGGGATCCTACGAGCAGTACTTC. Translating gives CASSLGVSGGSYEQYF.

This clone was seen once. V gene TRBV5-4 combines with J gene TRBJ2-7, with D maybe TRBD2 (5 bases). CDR1 is SGHNT, CDR2 YYREEE, per germline (reference sequence). Trimming took 3 bases from V and 4 from J, leaving 17 bases between them. The CDR3 extends over 15 amino acids. In DNA form, the CDR3 reads TGTGCCAGCAGCTACTCGGATACCTGGAGGTACGAGCAGTACTTC. Translating it yields CASSYSDTWRYEQYF.

A remark on this clone: Other DNA sequences in the sample encode the same CDR3. CDR3 protein: CASSESGQGGETQYF. CDR3 in DNA: TGTGCCAGCAGTGAAAGTGGGCAGGGTGGGGAGACCCAGTACTTC. This rearrangement joins TRBV25-1 to TRBJ2-5; D may be TRBD1 (5 bases). There are 15 residues in the CDR3. The V gene's germline CDR1 is MGHDK and CDR2 SYGVNS. The germline V and J ends were trimmed by 2 bases and 5 bases, with 15 bases remaining between them.

This clone was counted once. The chain is built from TRBV6-5 and TRBJ1-2; D may be TRBD1 (5 bases). V dropped 3 bases and J dropped 2 bases, with 10 bases sitting between them. The CDR3 extends over 14 amino acids. Germline values: CDR1 MNHEY, CDR2 SVGAGI. The DNA of the CDR3 is TGTGCCAGCAGTTATAAAGGGGAAAACTATGGCTACACCTTC. This codes for CASSYKGENYGYTF.

The chain is built from TRBV12-5 and TRBJ2-7; TRBD1 might be the D (5 bases). Germline values: CDR1 LGHNT, CDR2 FRNRAP. Trimming took 1 base from V and 4 from J, leaving 11 bases between them. The CDR3 contains 14 residues. CDR3 in amino acids: CASGLAVSGYEQYF. CDR3 in DNA: TGTGCTAGTGGTTTGGCGGTGTCAGGGTACGAGCAGTACTTC.

This clone was picked up a small number of times. The rearrangement joins TRBV5-4 to TRBJ1-6; D not certain. The germline CDR1 and CDR2 sequences are SGHNT and YYREEE (reference sequence). Trimming left V 0 bases short and J 8 bases short, with 12 bases between. The CDR3 spans 15 residues. The CDR3 here is CASSLGILRDSPLHF. The CDR3 DNA sequence: TGTGCCAGCAGCTTGGGGATTTTACGGGATTCACCCCTCCACTTT.

V gene TRBV11-3 combines with J gene TRBJ2-3, with 9 bases aligning to TRBD2. Germline values: CDR1 SGHNT, CDR2 YENEEA. CDR3 length: 16 amino acids. V trimming: 5 bases; J trimming: 0 bases; junction bases outside the gene matches: 6. The CDR3 region has the DNA TGTGCCAGCAGCCCCTCTAGCGGGGCAAGCACAGATACGCAGTATTTT. This codes for CASSPSSGASTDTQYF.

This chain joins TRBV19 and TRBJ2-5; 9 nucleotides agree with TRBD2. The junction had 9 bases not matched to a gene; V was cut back by 5 bases and J by 5 bases. The CDR3 totals 15 residues. Germline lookup yields CDR1 LNHDA and CDR2 SQIVND (reference sequence). Written as DNA, the CDR3 is TGTGCCAGTAGTTCCCATAGCGGGAGAAGCGAGACCCAGTACTTC. Translation: CASSSHSGRSETQYF. Full variable domain (rest looked up from reference TRBV19 and TRBJ2-5): DGGITQSPKYLFRKEGQNVTLSCEQNLNHDAMYWYRQDPGQGLRLIYYSQIVNDFQKGDIAEGYSVSREKKESFPLTVTSAQKNPTAFYLCASSSHSGRSETQYFGPGTRLLVL.

CDR3 sequence: CASSLETGQSTDTQYF. CDR3 DNA sequence: TGCGCCAGCAGCCTAGAAACGGGACAGTCCACAGATACGCAGTATTTT. The chain has TRBV4-1 and TRBJ2-3; the match to TRBD1 covers 7 bases. Per germline, CDR1 MGHRA and CDR2 YSYEKL. The CDR3 spans 16 residues. Trimming took 4 bases from V and 2 from J; bases not matched to a gene: 9.

The chain links TRBV10-1 to TRBJ1-5; no reliable D call. Trimming shortened V by 6 bases and J by 0 bases, and 12 bases separated the two germline ends. Germline CDR1 WNHNN, CDR2 SYGVQD (reference sequence). This CDR3 contains 15 residues. This CDR3 is CASSKDSYSNQPQHF. The CDR3 bases are TGCGCCAGCAGCAAAGACTCTTATAGCAATCAGCCCCAGCATTTT.

The chain employs TRBV4-2 and TRBJ2-3; TRBD2 matches 10 bases. Losses at the gene ends were 2 bases for V and 0 bases for J; bases not matched to a gene: 5. This CDR3 is 17 amino acids long. Per the germline V gene, CDR1 is LGHNA and CDR2 is YNFKEQ. The CDR3 reads CASSQLTTSGSTDTQYF. The CDR3 DNA reads as TGTGCCAGCAGCCAATTAACGACTAGCGGGAGCACAGATACGCAGTATTTT.

This chain links TRBV7-2 with TRBJ2-5; TRBD1 matches at 7 bases. In germline, CDR1 is SGHTA, CDR2 FQGNSA. Trimming took 5 bases from V and 4 from J; bases not matched to a gene: 13. The CDR3 is 16 residues long. The CDR3 sequence is CASSKRQGQQLETQYF. The CDR3 coding sequence is TGTGCCAGCAGCAAGCGACAGGGCCAACAGCTAGAGACCCAGTACTTC.

The chain carries TRBV28 and TRBJ1-2; 7 bases are shared with TRBD1. Looked up from germline, CDR1 is MDHEN and CDR2 is SYDVKM. V was pared by 4 bases and J by 7 bases, with 9 bases of the junction left unmatched. This CDR3 is built from 14 residues. DNA of the CDR3: TGTGCCAGCAGTTCGCCGACAGGGATGATTGGCTACACCTTC. Protein: CASSSPTGMIGYTF.

This clone has only one observation. The V and J genes are TRBV4-1 and TRBJ2-7, with 12 bases that match TRBD1. Losses at the gene ends were 1 base for V and 4 bases for J; bases not matched to a gene: 2. The CDR3 contains 15 residues. Germline lookup yields CDR1 MGHRA and CDR2 YSYEKL. The CDR3 loop is CASSQVGQGAYEQYF. DNA for the CDR3: TGCGCCAGCAGCCAAGTGGGACAGGGGGCATACGAGCAGTACTTC.

This chain uses TRBV19 with TRBJ1-2; maybe TRBD1 (6 bases). The CDR3 extends over 16 amino acids. Trimming took 4 bases from V and 5 from J, leaving 20 bases between them. CDR1 is LNHDA and CDR2 is SQIVND in the germline V gene (reference sequence). CDR3 protein: CASSNEQGSVGYGYTF. The CDR3 DNA reads as TGTGCCAGTAGTAATGAACAGGGAAGTGTTGGGTATGGCTACACCTTC.

The gene calls are TRBV7-9 and TRBJ2-7, with 8 nucleotides matching TRBD2. Germline V CDR1 and CDR2: SEHNR, FQNEAQ (reference sequence). This CDR3 region has 15 residues. V lost 7 bases and J lost 4; bases outside the gene matches: 12. CDR3 sequence (DNA): TGTGCCAGCATCCGACTCCTAGCGGGCGCTTACGAGCAGTACTTC. It yields the protein CASIRLLAGAYEQYF.

The chain employs TRBV6-5 and TRBJ1-1; D is undetermined. Trimming stripped 6 bases from V and 10 bases from J, with 15 bases between. The CDR3 is 12 amino acids. Germline loops: CDR1 MNHEY, CDR2 SVGAGI. The chain's CDR3 is CASSLEGLGAFF. CDR3 nucleotides: TGTGCCAGCAGCCTCGAGGGCCTAGGAGCTTTCTTT.

J is TRBJ2-7 and V is TRBV30, with 11 bases identical to TRBD1. Germline CDR1 reads GTSNPN; CDR2 reads SVGIG (reference sequence). The CDR3 sequence is 13 residues long. Trimming took 2 bases from V and 9 from J; bases not matched to a gene: 6. CDR3 protein: CAWSSGQGVSQYF. As DNA, the CDR3 is TGTGCCTGGAGTTCGGGACAGGGGGTGTCGCAGTACTTC.

V gene TRBV6-1 combines with J gene TRBJ2-1; D call uncertain. Germline lookup yields CDR1 MNHNS and CDR2 SASEGT. Trimming removed 6 bases from V and 6 bases from J, with 12 bases in between. The length of the CDR3 is 13 residues. This CDR3 is CASSFRLLNEQFF. CDR3 in DNA: TGTGCCAGCAGCTTCCGACTCCTCAATGAGCAGTTCTTC.